Presented here are 29 T cell receptor beta chains from one specimen sequenced in a study of T cells in Graves' hyperthyroidism and ophthalmopathy. Template material for amplifying TCR beta CDR3 regions consisted of RNA transcripts. The TCR CDR3 was amplified in a first-round RT-PCR using the HTBI primer set. TCRdb reanalysed the multiplex PCR reads using MiXCR and keeps one entry per CDR3 protein. The sample includes roughly 290,000 distinct CDR3 sequences, 15% to 20% of them seen just once. Material: blood. The receptors shown here come from an older woman with Graves' ophthalmopathy.

The genes are TRBV19 and TRBJ2-5; 9 nucleotides line up with TRBD2. V was clipped by 4 bases and J by 4 bases; unmatched bases: 13. The germline CDR1 and CDR2 sequences are LNHDA and SQIVND (reference sequence). CDR3 length equals 17 residues. The CDR3 coding sequence is TGTGCCAGTAGTAAGATACGAGCGGGAGGAAGAGCAGAGACCCAGTACTTC. It encodes CASSKIRAGGRAETQYF. Together with reference TRBV19 and TRBJ2-5, the CDR3 gives the full variable domain: DGGITQSPKYLFRKEGQNVTLSCEQNLNHDAMYWYRQDPGQGLRLIYYSQIVNDFQKGDIAEGYSVSREKKESFPLTVTSAQKNPTAFYLCASSKIRAGGRAETQYFGPGTRLLVL.

The table lists this clonotype with many counts. The rearrangement joins TRBV4-3 to TRBJ2-3, with D possibly matching TRBD2 (5 bases). V was shortened by 4 bases and J by 6 bases, with 17 bases between the two germline ends. The CDR3 consists of 15 residues. Germline CDR1 LGHNA, CDR2 YSLEER. Written as DNA, the CDR3 is TGCGCCAGCAGCCCACCGGGGAGTAATGCGGATACGCAGTATTTT. It is translated as CASSPPGSNADTQYF.

This chain joins TRBV5-1 and TRBJ2-7; D perhaps matches TRBD2 (6 bases). The V and J ends lost 4 bases and 6 bases respectively, with 14 bases between them. Per the germline V gene, CDR1 is SGHRS and CDR2 is YFSETQ. This CDR3 region has 13 residues. This CDR3 reads CASSLGSASEQYF. CDR3 nucleotide sequence: TGCGCCAGCAGCCTCGGGAGCGCTAGCGAGCAGTACTTC.

This clonotype was picked up many times. The chain recombines TRBV20-1 with TRBJ2-3; 11 positions agree with TRBD2. This CDR3 is 16 amino acids long. V trimming: 7 bases; J trimming: 0 bases; junction bases outside the gene matches: 9. Germline V gene sequence: CDR1 DFQATT, CDR2 SNEGSKA (reference sequence). This CDR3 reads CSGQGLADLSTDTQYF. CDR3 nucleotides: TGCAGTGGCCAGGGACTAGCGGACCTTAGCACAGATACGCAGTATTTT.

This clonotype was seen many times. The V gene is TRBV12-3 or TRBV12-4, the J gene TRBJ2-5, with a tentative D call TRBD1 (6 bases). Trimming removed 4 bases at V and 1 base at J, with 10 bases between. This CDR3 has 14 amino acids. In DNA form, the CDR3 reads TGTGCCAGCAGTTCGTACAGGGTCCAAGAGACCCAGTACTTC. Translated, it gives CASSSYRVQETQYF.

This clonotype was seen more than once but under ten times. This chain connects TRBV6-1 to TRBJ1-2; D ambiguous. Germline-derived CDR1 and CDR2 are MNHNS and SASEGT. CDR3 size: 12 residues. V shed 8 bases and J shed 4 bases, with 11 bases lying between them. The chain's CDR3 is CASGEGGYGYTF. CDR3 nucleotides: TGTGCCAGCGGGGAGGGTGGCTATGGCTACACCTTC.

This clonotype was picked up many times. The CDR3 coding sequence is TGTGCCAGCAGCCAGGACAGGGGGTCGTGGAACACTGAAGCTTTCTTT. It yields the protein CASSQDRGSWNTEAFF. The chain joins TRBV6-2 or TRBV6-3 to TRBJ1-1; 10 bases are a match to TRBD1. Trimming removed 6 bases from V and 1 base from J; junction bases left unmatched: 8. This CDR3 spans 16 amino acids. Germline CDR1 and CDR2: MNHEY and SVGEGT.

A few counts support this clonotype. V and J are TRBV20-1 and TRBJ1-3, with TRBD1 identical over 8 bases. Germline V CDR1 and CDR2: DFQATT, SNEGSKA (reference sequence). With V trimmed by 6 bases and J by 2 bases, 6 bases remained unmatched. This CDR3 is built from 14 residues. The CDR3 DNA is TGCAGTGCCTCGGACAGGGTAGCTGGAAACACCATATATTTT. The encoded protein is CSASDRVAGNTIYF.

Many counts were recorded for this clonotype. The junction departs from germline at one end; a sequencing error may be responsible. The chain uses TRBV4-2 and TRBJ2-7, with 8 positions matching TRBD1. The germline V gene has CDR1 LGHNA and CDR2 YNFKEQ. This CDR3 region has 14 residues. The CDR3 DNA sequence: TGTGCCAGCAGCAAAGACAGGGGTAACTACGAGCAGTACTTC. This sequence encodes CASSKDRGNYEQYF.

This clonotype was observed a handful of times. This chain connects TRBV20-1 to TRBJ2-7; TRBD1 matches 10 bases. The CDR3 runs to 15 residues. Germline CDR1 and CDR2: DFQATT and SNEGSKA (reference sequence). V was pared by 6 bases and J by 4 bases, with 12 bases of the junction left unmatched. This CDR3 reads CSARPGTGVAYEQYF. CDR3 DNA sequence: TGCAGTGCAAGGCCCGGGACAGGGGTGGCTTACGAGCAGTACTTC.

The genes are TRBV3-1 and TRBJ2-5, with D unresolved. Germline loops: CDR1 LGHDT, CDR2 YNNKEL (reference sequence). Trimming pared 6 bases from V and 5 bases from J, leaving 22 bases between. The CDR3 loop spans 16 amino acids. CDR3 sequence (DNA): TGTGCCAGCAGACCTCGAGTCAGGAAGGGTGAGGAGACCCAGTACTTC. It yields the protein CASRPRVRKGEETQYF.

This clonotype has a count of ten or more. This chain links TRBV2 with TRBJ1-3; D remains unclear. CDR3 length: 12 amino acids. The germline CDR1 and CDR2 sequences are SNHLY and FYNNEI. V was trimmed by 4 bases and J by 3 bases, leaving 4 bases between them. The CDR3 DNA reads as TGTGCCAGCAGTGGTGGTGGAAACACCATATATTTT. This translates into CASSGGGNTIYF.

There are many counts of this clonotype. V gene TRBV18 combines with J gene TRBJ1-1, with TRBD1 identical over 9 bases. The CDR3 spans 14 residues. V dropped 3 bases and J dropped 3; count of bases not matched to a gene: 2. Germline CDR1 is KGHSH and CDR2 is LQKENI. The DNA for the CDR3 is TGTGCCAGCTCACCTCGGACAGGGGACACTGAAGCTTTCTTT. This gives the protein CASSPRTGDTEAFF.

The chain links TRBV10-3 to TRBJ1-4, with a possible D match to TRBD1 (6 bases). Trimming took off 5 bases at V and 7 bases at J, with 20 bases between the two ends. The CDR3 is 16 residues long. Germline CDR1 and CDR2: ENHRY and SYGVKD. The CDR3 nucleotides are TGTGCCATCAGTTTGGAGGAGACAGGCGCGGGTGAAAAACTGTTTTTT. Its translation is CAISLEETGAGEKLFF.

This clonotype was picked up a small number of times. The chain joins TRBV29-1 to TRBJ2-7; the match to TRBD1 covers 8 bases. Germline V CDR1 and CDR2: SQVTM, ANQGSEA. The trim removed 7 bases at V and 6 bases at J, leaving 8 bases unmatched. The CDR3 is 12 amino acids. The CDR3 region is CSGQGAQGEQYF. The CDR3 DNA sequence: TGCAGCGGGCAGGGGGCTCAGGGCGAGCAGTACTTC.

The sample holds many counts of this clonotype. The CDR3: CASRETRVETQYF. The CDR3 nucleotides read TGTGCCAGCAGGGAGACGAGGGTAGAGACCCAGTACTTC. The chain couples TRBV6-1 to TRBJ2-5, with D possibly being TRBD2 (5 bases). Germline CDR1 and CDR2: MNHNS and SASEGT. CDR3 length: 13 amino acids. V lost 6 bases and J 4 bases, leaving 12 bases between the germline ends.

A few counts support this clonotype. The chain couples TRBV7-9 to TRBJ2-7; 7 nucleotides line up with TRBD2. The germline V gene encodes CDR1 SEHNR and CDR2 FQNEAQ (reference sequence). The CDR3 is 16 residues long. The ends lost 5 bases at V and 5 bases at J; junction bases unmatched: 15. The CDR3 loop is CASSREIAGLNHEQYF. In DNA, the CDR3 is TGTGCCAGCAGCCGAGAGATAGCGGGCCTAAACCACGAGCAGTACTTC.

The DNA for the CDR3 is TGTGCCAGTGAAGTGGGCAGCCTGAACACTGAAGCTTTCTTT. Protein: CASEVGSLNTEAFF. The V call is TRBV19, the J call TRBJ1-1; D unclear. Germline assignment: CDR1 LNHDA and CDR2 SQIVND (reference sequence). Trimming pared 8 bases from V and 0 bases from J, leaving 13 bases between. The CDR3 has 14 residues.

The genes are TRBV25-1 and TRBJ1-3; unclear D gene. The germline CDR1 and CDR2 sequences are MGHDK and SYGVNS. V gave up 7 bases and J gave up 0 bases, with 4 bases separating them. This CDR3 is 12 amino acids long. The CDR3 region is CASKSSGNTIYF. The CDR3 nucleotides are TGTGCCAGCAAAAGCTCTGGAAACACCATATATTTT. Supplemented by reference TRBV25-1 and TRBJ1-3, the full variable domain reads EADIYQTPRYLVIGTGKKITLECSQTMGHDKMYWYQQDPGMELHLIHYSYGVNSTEKGDLSSESTVSRIRTEHFPLTLESARPSHTSQYLCASKSSGNTIYFGEGSWLTVV.

The table lists this clonotype with many counts. V usage is TRBV28 and J usage is TRBJ2-1; D may be TRBD2 (5 bases). The germline gives CDR1 MDHEN, CDR2 SYDVKM. The CDR3 runs 14 residues. V lost 7 bases and J 0 bases, leaving 10 bases between the germline ends. This CDR3 reads CASTEEDSYNEQFF. Here the CDR3 DNA reads TGTGCCAGCACAGAGGAGGACTCCTACAATGAGCAGTTCTTC.

There are many counts of this clonotype. The V call is TRBV7-3, the J call TRBJ2-2; 9 positions match TRBD1. In germline, CDR1 is SGHTA, CDR2 FQGTGA. The CDR3 sequence is 18 residues long. The trim removed 3 bases at V and 0 bases at J, leaving 8 bases unmatched. The CDR3 nucleotides are TGTGCCAGCAGCTTTCTTCCGCACAGGGGGCCGAACACCGGGGAGCTGTTTTTT. It codes for CASSFLPHRGPNTGELFF.

This clonotype was recorded at least ten times. The chain has TRBV24-1 and TRBJ1-1; unclear D gene. Trimming cost V 7 bases and J 2 bases, with 13 bases left between them. The length of the CDR3 is 14 residues. From germline, CDR1 is KGHDR and CDR2 SFDVKD. The chain's CDR3 is CATSTAGTNTEAFF. The DNA of the CDR3 is TGTGCCACCAGCACGGCGGGCACTAACACTGAAGCTTTCTTT.

The genes are TRBV30 and TRBJ1-2; D is undetermined. Germline V lookup: CDR1 GTSNPN, CDR2 SVGIG (reference sequence). The ends were cut back, 7 bases at V and 4 bases at J, with 22 bases in the middle. This CDR3 contains 15 residues. CDR3: CALRNSRAGPYGYTF. In nucleotides, the CDR3 is TGTGCCTTACGGAATTCACGAGCAGGACCCTATGGCTACACCTTC.

This clonotype has a count of ten or more. The CDR3 sequence is CASTYPLVTGSYEQYF. CDR3 sequence (DNA): TGTGCCAGCACCTACCCCCTAGTAACGGGCAGCTACGAGCAGTACTTC. V is TRBV6-1 and J is TRBJ2-7; D is unresolved. Deletions cut 7 bases from V and 3 bases from J, with 22 bases between. The CDR3 is 16 amino acids. The germline CDR1 and CDR2 sequences are MNHNS and SASEGT.

This clonotype was recorded at least ten times. V gene TRBV20-1 combines with J gene TRBJ2-3; the D is unclear. The germline gives CDR1 DFQATT, CDR2 SNEGSKA (reference sequence). This CDR3 spans 13 amino acids. Deletions cut 1 base from V and 7 bases from J, with 12 bases between. CDR3 in DNA: TGCAGTGCTAGAGTTCCCGAGAAATATACGCAGTATTTT. Residues: CSARVPEKYTQYF.

This clonotype was observed at least ten times. The chain links TRBV28 to TRBJ2-7; TRBD2 agrees at 7 bases. CDR3 length equals 14 residues. Trimming removed 6 bases from V and 4 bases from J; junction bases left unmatched: 9. Germline V gives CDR1 MDHEN, CDR2 SYDVKM. As DNA, the CDR3 is TGTGCCAGCAGCGAAGCCGGGACTACGTACGAGCAGTACTTC. Protein sequence: CASSEAGTTYEQYF.

The rearrangement joins TRBV20-1 to TRBJ1-2; possibly TRBD1 for D (5 bases). Trimming cost V 0 bases and J 6 bases, with 11 bases left between them. Germline lookup yields CDR1 DFQATT and CDR2 SNEGSKA (reference sequence). The CDR3 is 13 residues long. The CDR3 bases are TGCAGTGCTAGAGATCGAGGGGTGGATGGCTACACCTTC. Its protein is CSARDRGVDGYTF.

In this sample, this clonotype turned up many times. V usage is TRBV6-1 and J usage is TRBJ1-5, with D perhaps TRBD1 (6 bases). Germline CDR1 MNHNS, CDR2 SASEGT. The CDR3 totals 12 residues. V lost 6 bases, J lost 13 bases, and 16 bases lay in between. CDR3 sequence: CASSQTGPQQHF. The CDR3 DNA reads as TGTGCCAGCAGCCAGACAGGTCCTCAGCAGCATTTT.

This chain joins TRBV6-1 and TRBJ2-5; D not resolved. The CDR3 is made up of 12 amino acids. From germline, CDR1 is MNHNS and CDR2 SASEGT. Trimming cost V 6 bases and J 8 bases, with 13 bases left between them. Here the CDR3 DNA reads TGTGCCAGCAGCGGCAAATCGGCAACCCAGTACTTC. Translating it yields CASSGKSATQYF.